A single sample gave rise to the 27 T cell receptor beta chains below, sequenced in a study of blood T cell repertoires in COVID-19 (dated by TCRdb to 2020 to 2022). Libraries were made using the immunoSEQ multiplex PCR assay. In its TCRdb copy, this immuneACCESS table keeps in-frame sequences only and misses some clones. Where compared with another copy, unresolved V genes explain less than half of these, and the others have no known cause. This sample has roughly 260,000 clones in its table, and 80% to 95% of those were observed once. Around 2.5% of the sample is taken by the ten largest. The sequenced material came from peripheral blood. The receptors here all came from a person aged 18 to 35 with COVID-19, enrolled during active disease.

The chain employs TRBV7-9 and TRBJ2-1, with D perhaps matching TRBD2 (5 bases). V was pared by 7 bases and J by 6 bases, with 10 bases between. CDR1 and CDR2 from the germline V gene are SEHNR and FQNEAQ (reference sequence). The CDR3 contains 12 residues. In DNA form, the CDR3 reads TGTGCCAGCACCAGGACTGCCAATGAGCAGTTCTTC. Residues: CASTRTANEQFF.

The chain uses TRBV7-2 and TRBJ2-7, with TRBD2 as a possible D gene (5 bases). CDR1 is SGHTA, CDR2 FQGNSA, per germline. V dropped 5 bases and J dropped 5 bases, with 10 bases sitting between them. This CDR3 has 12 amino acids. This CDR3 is CASSEGGHEQYF. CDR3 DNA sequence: TGTGCCAGCAGCGAGGGTGGCCACGAGCAGTACTTC.

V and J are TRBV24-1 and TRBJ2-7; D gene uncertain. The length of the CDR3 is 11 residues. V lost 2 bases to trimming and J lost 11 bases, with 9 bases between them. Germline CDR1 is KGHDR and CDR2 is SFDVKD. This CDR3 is CATSDSNREYF. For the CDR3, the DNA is TGTGCCACCAGTGATTCGAATAGAGAGTACTTC.

The CDR3 loop is CASNGQGVIEQYF. CDR3 DNA: TGCGCCAGCAACGGACAGGGTGTTATCGAGCAGTACTTC. The V and J genes are TRBV5-1 and TRBJ2-7; TRBD1 matches 8 bases. Germline CDR1 and CDR2: SGHRS and YFSETQ. Trimming removed 6 bases from V and 6 bases from J; junction bases left unmatched: 8. This CDR3 contains 13 residues.

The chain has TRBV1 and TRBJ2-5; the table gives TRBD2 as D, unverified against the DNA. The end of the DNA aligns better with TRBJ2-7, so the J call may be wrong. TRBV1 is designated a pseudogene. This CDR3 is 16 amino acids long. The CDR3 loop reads CTSSQIYREGPYEQYF. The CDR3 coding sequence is TGCACCAGCAGCCAAATATACCGGGAGGGCCCCTACGAGCAGTACTTC.

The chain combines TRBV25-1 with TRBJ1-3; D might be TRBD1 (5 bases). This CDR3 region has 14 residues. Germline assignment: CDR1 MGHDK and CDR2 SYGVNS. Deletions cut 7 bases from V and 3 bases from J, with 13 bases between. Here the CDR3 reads CASISAGDGNTIYF. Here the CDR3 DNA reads TGTGCCAGCATCTCCGCGGGGGATGGAAACACCATATATTTT. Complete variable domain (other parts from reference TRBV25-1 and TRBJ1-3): EADIYQTPRYLVIGTGKKITLECSQTMGHDKMYWYQQDPGMELHLIHYSYGVNSTEKGDLSSESTVSRIRTEHFPLTLESARPSHTSQYLCASISAGDGNTIYFGEGSWLTVV.

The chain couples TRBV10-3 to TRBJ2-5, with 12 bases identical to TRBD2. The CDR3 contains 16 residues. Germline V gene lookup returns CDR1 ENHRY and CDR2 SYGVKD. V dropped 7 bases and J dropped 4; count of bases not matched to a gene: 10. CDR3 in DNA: TGTGCCATCAAATCTAGCGGGAGGGGAATAGGAGAGACCCAGTACTTC. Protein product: CAIKSSGRGIGETQYF.

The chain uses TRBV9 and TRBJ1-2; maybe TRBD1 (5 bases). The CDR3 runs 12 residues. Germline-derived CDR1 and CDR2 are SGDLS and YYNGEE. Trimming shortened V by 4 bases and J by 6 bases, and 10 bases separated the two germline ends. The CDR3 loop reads CASSPGFDGYTF. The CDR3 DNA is TGTGCCAGCAGCCCAGGGTTCGATGGCTACACCTTC.

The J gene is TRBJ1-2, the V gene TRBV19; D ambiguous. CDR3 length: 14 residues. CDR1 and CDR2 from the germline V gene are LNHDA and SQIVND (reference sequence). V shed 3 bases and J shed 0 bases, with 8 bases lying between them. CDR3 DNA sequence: TGTGCCAGTAGTATGAGCTATACTAACTATGGCTACACCTTC. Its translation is CASSMSYTNYGYTF. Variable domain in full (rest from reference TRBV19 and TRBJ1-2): DGGITQSPKYLFRKEGQNVTLSCEQNLNHDAMYWYRQDPGQGLRLIYYSQIVNDFQKGDIAEGYSVSREKKESFPLTVTSAQKNPTAFYLCASSMSYTNYGYTFGSGTRLTVV.

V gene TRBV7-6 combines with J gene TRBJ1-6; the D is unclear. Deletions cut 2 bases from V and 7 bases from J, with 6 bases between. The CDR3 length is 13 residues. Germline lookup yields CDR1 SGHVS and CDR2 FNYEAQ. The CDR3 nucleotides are TGTGCCAGCAGCTTATCAGAAAATTCACCCCTCCACTTT. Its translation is CASSLSENSPLHF.

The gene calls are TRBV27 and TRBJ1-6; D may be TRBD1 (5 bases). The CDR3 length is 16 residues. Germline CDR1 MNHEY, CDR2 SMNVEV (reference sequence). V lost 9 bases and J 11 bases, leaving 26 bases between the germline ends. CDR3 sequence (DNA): TGTGCCAGTAAGTTAGAACCACTGGCCAGGGATCCACCCCTCCACTTT. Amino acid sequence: CASKLEPLARDPPLHF.

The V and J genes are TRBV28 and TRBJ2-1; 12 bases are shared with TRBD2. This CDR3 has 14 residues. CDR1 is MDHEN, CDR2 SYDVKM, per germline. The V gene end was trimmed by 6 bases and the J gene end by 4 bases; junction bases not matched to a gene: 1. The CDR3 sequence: CASSLAGGYNEQFF. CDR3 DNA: TGTGCCAGCAGCCTAGCGGGAGGGTACAATGAGCAGTTCTTC.

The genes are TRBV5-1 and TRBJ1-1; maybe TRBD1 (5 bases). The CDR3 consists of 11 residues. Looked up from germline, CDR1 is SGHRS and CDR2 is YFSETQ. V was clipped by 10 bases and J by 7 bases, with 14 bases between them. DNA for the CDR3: TGCGCCTCACGGGAGGGGATTGAAGCTTTCTTT. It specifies CASREGIEAFF.

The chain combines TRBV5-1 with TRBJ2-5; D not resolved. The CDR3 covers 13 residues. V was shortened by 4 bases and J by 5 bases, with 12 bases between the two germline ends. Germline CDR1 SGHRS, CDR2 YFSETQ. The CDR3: CASSGSGGETQYF. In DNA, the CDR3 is TGCGCCAGCAGCGGTTCGGGTGGGGAGACCCAGTACTTC. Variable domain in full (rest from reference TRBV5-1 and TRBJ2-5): KAGVTQTPRYLIKTRGQQVTLSCSPISGHRSVSWYQQTPGQGLQFLFEYFSETQRNKGNFPGRFSGRQFSNSRSEMNVSTLELGDSALYLCASSGSGGETQYFGPGTRLLVL.

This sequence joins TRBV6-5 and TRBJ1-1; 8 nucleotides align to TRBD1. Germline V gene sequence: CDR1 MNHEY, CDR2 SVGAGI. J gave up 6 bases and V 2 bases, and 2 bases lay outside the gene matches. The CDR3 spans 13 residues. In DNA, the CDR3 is TGTGCCAGCAGTTACCTGACAGGGGCTGAAGCTTTCTTT. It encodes CASSYLTGAEAFF.

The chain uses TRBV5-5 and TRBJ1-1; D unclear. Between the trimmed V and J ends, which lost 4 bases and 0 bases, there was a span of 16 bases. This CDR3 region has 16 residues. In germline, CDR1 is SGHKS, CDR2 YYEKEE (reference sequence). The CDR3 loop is CASSPDPGMMNTEAFF. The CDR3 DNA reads TGTGCCAGCAGCCCGGATCCGGGGATGATGAACACTGAAGCTTTCTTT.

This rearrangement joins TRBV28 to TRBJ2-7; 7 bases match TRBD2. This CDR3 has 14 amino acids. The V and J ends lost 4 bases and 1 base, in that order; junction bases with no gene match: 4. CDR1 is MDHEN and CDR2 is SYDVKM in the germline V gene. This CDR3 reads CASSSSGHSYEQYF. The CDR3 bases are TGTGCCAGCAGTTCTAGCGGACATTCCTACGAGCAGTACTTC.

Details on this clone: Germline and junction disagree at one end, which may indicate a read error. In nucleotides, the CDR3 is TGTGCCACCAGCAGAGATTCGTGGGACAGGGGTTTC. This codes for CATSRDSWDRGF. This rearrangement joins TRBV15 to TRBJ1-2; 10 bases are a match to TRBD1. This CDR3 has 12 amino acids. Germline V gene lookup returns CDR1 LNHNV and CDR2 YYDKDF (reference sequence).

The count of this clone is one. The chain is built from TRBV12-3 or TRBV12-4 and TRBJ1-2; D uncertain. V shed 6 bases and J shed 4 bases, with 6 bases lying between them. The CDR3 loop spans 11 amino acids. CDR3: CASSAPYGYTF. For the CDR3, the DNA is TGTGCCAGCAGCGCGCCCTATGGCTACACCTTC.

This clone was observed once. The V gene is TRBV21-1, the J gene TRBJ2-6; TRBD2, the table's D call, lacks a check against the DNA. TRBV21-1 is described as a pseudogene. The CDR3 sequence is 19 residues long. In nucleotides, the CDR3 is TGTGCCAGCAGCAGACGGCTAGCGGGCAAGCTCTACGGGGCCAACGTCCTGACTTTC. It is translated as CASSRRLAGKLYGANVLTF.

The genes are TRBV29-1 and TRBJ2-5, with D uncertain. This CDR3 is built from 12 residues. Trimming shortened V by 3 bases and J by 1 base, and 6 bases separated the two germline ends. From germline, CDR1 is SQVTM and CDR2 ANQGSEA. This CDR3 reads CSVDGIQETQYF. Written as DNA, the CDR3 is TGCAGCGTTGATGGCATCCAAGAGACCCAGTACTTC.

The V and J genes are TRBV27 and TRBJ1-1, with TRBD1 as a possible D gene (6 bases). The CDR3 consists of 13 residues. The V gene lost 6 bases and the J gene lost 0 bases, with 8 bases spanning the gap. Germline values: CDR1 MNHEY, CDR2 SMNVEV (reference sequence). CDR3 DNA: TGTGCCAGCAGAGGGGGTATGAACACTGAAGCTTTCTTT. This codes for CASRGGMNTEAFF.

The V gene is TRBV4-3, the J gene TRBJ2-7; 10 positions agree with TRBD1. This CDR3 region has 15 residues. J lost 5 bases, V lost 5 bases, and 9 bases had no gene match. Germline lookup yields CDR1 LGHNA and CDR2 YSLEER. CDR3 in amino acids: CASSLNPGQGNEQYF. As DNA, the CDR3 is TGCGCCAGCAGCTTGAACCCGGGACAGGGGAACGAGCAGTACTTC.

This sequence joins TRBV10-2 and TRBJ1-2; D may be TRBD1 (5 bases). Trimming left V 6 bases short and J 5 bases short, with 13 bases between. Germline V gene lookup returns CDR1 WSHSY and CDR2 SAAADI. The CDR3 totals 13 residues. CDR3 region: CASSEIRGYGYTF. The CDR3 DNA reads TGCGCCAGCAGCGAGATAAGGGGATATGGCTACACCTTC.

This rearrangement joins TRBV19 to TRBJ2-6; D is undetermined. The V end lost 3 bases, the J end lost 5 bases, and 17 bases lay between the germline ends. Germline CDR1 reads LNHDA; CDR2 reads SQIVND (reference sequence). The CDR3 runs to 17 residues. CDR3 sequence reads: CASSIGVGRSRANVLTF. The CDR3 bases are TGTGCCAGTAGTATCGGCGTGGGCAGGTCCCGGGCCAACGTCCTGACTTTC.

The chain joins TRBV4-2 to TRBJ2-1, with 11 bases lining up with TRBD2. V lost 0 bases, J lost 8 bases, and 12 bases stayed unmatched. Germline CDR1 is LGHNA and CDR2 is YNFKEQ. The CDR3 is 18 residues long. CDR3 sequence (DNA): TGTGCCAGCAGCCAAGAGGTGGTCGGTAGCGGGAGGGTCTATGAGCAGTTCTTC. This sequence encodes CASSQEVVGSGRVYEQFF.

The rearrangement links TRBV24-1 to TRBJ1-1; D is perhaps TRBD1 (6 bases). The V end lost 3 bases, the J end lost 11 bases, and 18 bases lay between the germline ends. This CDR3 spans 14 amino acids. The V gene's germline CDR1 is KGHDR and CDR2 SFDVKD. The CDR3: CATSDPLLAGVAFF. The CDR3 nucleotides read TGTGCCACCAGTGATCCCCTTCTGGCAGGGGTGGCTTTCTTT.